This T cell receptor beta chain derives from a study of blood T cell repertoires in COVID-19. Study background: PBMCs, B-cell-depleted T cells, or T cells provided the cDNA or gDNA that made up the material.

Under the authors' procedure: Estimated nucleated cell counts came from reference gene primer amplification. TCRdb's copy holds only in-frame clones and misses some; the assay was immunoSEQ multiplex PCR. That table is the source of V, J and clone size, and D and trimming were worked out from the DNA. Here the sample spans a few hundred thousand clones, around 83% being singletons. The CDR3 covers 13 residues. Per the germline V gene, CDR1 is LGHNA and CDR2 is YNFKEQ. V lost 1 base, J lost 7 bases, and 8 bases lay in between. This chain uses TRBV4-2 with TRBJ1-5; the D gene is possibly TRBD1 (5 bases). This TCR came from a woman aged 18-35 years with acute or convalescent COVID-19. Specimen: peripheral blood. CDR3 loop: CASSQAGEQPQHF. DNA of the CDR3: TGTGCCAGCAGCCAAGCGGGGGAACAGCCCCAGCATTTT.